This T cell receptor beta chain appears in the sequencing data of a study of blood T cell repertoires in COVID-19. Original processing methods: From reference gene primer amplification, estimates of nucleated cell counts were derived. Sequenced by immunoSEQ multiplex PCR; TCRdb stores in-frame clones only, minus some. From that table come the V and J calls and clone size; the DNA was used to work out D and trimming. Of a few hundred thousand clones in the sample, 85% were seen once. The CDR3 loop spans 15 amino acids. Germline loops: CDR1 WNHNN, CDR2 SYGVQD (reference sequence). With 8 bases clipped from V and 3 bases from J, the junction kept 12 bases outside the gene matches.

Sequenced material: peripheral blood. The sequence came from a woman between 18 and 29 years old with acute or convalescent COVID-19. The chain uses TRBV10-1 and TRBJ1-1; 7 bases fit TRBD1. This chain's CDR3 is CASRERGRGDTEAFF. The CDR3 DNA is TGCGCCAGCCGAGAGAGGGGGCGGGGTGACACTGAAGCTTTCTTT.